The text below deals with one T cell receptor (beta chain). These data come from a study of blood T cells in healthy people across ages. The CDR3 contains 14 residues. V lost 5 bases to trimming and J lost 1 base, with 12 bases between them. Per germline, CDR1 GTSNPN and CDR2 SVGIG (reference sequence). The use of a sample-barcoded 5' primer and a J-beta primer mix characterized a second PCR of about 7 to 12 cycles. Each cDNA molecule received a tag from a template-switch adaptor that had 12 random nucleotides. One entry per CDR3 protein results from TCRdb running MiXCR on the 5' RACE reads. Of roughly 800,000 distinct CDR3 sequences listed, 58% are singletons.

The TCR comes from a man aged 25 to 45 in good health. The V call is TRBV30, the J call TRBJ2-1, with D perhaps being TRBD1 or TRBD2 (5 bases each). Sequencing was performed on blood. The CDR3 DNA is TGTGCCTGGCAGGGAGTTGGATCCTACAATGAGCAGTTCTTC. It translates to CAWQGVGSYNEQFF.